This T cell receptor beta chain was captured in a study of OX40 agonist ivuxolimab in advanced cancers. At the level of the study: Those enrolled were around 87% male, with a mean age of 60 years and ages from about 20 to 85. Three partial responders included one hepatocellular carcinoma patient and two cutaneous melanoma patients. Study-level findings and limits: What antigens the expanded peripheral T cells recognized was never established.

This clone is medium-sized by share. What it recognizes is unknown. Profiling relied on immunoSEQ multiplex PCR, and the TCRdb table lists in-frame clones only, not all of them. The sample has about 98,000 clones; approximately 91% are singletons. Researchers took blood at baseline, on cycle 4 day 1, and on cycle 7 day 1. Germline V gives CDR1 MGHDK, CDR2 SYGVNS. CDR3 length: 13 amino acids. V was trimmed by 8 bases and J by 5 bases, leaving 15 bases between them. This sequence joins TRBV25-1 and TRBJ1-2, with D maybe TRBD1 (6 bases). This material consisted of CD4+ or CD8+ T cells sorted from blood, taken in a trial of the OX40 agonist ivuxolimab. This receptor was identified in an adult with an advanced solid tumor such as melanoma, head and neck, liver or kidney cancer. The CDR3 spells CASAEGRGYGYTF. The CDR3 DNA sequence: TGTGCCAGCGCTGAGGGAAGGGGGTATGGCTACACCTTC.